Described below is a single T cell receptor (beta chain) sequence and its context. Its target is unknown. The data belong to a study of cytomegalovirus exposure and HLA in healthy donors. General study points: The study designated about 160 TCR beta chains cytomegalovirus-associated.

The length of the CDR3 is 14 residues. The V and J ends lost 8 bases and 3 bases, in that order; junction bases with no gene match: 4. The germline V gene encodes CDR1 LGHNA and CDR2 YSLEER. The primer mix had 60 Vbeta and 13 Jbeta primers. TCRdb's copy holds only in-frame clones and misses some; the assay was immunoSEQ multiplex PCR. The repertoire holds roughly 140,000 clones, with roughly 80% as singletons. Material: PBMCs. The source of this sequence is a woman aged 45 to 65 in good health and CMV-seropositive. The chain couples TRBV4-3 to TRBJ2-3, with 11 bases identical to TRBD2. CDR3: CASGASGGTDTQYF. The DNA of the CDR3 is TGCGCCAGCGGGGCTAGCGGGGGGACAGATACGCAGTATTTT.